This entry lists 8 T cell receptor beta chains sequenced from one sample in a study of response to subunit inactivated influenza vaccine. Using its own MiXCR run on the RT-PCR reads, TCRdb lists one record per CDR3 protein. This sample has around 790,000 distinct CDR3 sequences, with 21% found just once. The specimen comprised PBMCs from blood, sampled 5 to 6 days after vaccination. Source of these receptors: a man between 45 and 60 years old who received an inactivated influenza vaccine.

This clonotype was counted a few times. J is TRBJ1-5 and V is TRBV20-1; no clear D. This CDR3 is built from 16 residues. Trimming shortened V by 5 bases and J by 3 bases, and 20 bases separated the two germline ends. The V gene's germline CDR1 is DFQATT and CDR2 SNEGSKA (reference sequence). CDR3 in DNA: TGCAGTGCTCCTCCCCCGAATAGGGTGGCCAATCAGCCCCAGCATTTT. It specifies CSAPPPNRVANQPQHF.

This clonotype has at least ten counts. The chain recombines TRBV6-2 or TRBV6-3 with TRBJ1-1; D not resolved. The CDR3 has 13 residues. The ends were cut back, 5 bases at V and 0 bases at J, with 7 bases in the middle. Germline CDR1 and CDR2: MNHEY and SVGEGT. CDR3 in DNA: TGTGCCAGCAGTCGATCCATGAACACTGAAGCTTTCTTT. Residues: CASSRSMNTEAFF.

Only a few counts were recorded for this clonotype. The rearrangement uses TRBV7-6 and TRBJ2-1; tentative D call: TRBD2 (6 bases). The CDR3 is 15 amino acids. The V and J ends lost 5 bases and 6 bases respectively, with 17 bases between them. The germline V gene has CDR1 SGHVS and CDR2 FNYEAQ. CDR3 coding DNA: TGTGCCAGCAGCCCGTGGAGTAGCGGACCCAATGAGCAGTTCTTC. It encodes CASSPWSSGPNEQFF. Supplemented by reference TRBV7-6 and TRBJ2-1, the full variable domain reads GAGVSQSPRYKVTKRGQDVALRCDPISGHVSLYWYRQALGQGPEFLTYFNYEAQQDKSGLPNDRFSAERPEGSISTLTIQRTEQRDSAMYRCASSPWSSGPNEQFFGPGTRLTVL.

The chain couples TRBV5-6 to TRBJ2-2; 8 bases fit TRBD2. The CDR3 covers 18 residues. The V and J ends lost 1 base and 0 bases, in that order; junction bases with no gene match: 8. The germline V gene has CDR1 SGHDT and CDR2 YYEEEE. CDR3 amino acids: CASSLSGRATANTGELFF. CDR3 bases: TGTGCCAGCAGCTTGTCCGGGAGGGCAACCGCGAACACCGGGGAGCTGTTTTTT.

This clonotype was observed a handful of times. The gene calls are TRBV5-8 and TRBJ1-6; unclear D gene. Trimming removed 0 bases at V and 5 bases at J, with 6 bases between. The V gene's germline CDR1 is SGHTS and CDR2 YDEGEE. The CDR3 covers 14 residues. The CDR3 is CASSLEMDNSPLHF. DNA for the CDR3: TGTGCCAGCAGCTTGGAGATGGATAATTCACCCCTCCACTTT. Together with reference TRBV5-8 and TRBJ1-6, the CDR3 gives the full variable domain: EAGVTQSPTHLIKTRGQQATLRCSPISGHTSVYWYQQALGLGLQFLLWYDEGEERNRGNFPPRFSGRQFPNYSSELNVNALELEDSALYLCASSLEMDNSPLHFGNGTRLTVT.

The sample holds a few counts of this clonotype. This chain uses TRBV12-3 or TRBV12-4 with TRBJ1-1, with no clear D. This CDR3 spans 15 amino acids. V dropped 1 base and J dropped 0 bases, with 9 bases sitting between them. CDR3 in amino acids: CASSLGVSLNTEAFF. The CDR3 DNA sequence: TGTGCCAGCAGTTTAGGAGTTAGCCTGAACACTGAAGCTTTCTTT.

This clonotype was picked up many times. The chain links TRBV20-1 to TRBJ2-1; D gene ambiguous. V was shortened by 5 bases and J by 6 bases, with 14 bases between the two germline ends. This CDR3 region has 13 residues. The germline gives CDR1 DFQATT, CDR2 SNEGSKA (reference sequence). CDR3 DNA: TGCAGTGCTCTGCGACCACGTATCAATGAGCAGTTCTTC. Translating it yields CSALRPRINEQFF.

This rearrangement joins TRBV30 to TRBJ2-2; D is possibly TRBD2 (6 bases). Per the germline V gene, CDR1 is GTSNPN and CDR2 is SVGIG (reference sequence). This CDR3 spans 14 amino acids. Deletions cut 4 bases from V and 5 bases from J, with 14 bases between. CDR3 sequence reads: CAWIPFGGTGELFF. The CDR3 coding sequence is TGTGCCTGGATACCATTCGGGGGAACCGGGGAGCTGTTTTTT.